This entry concerns a single TCR beta chain. This sample is part of a study of T cells in Graves' hyperthyroidism and ophthalmopathy. About the study: Peripheral blood was secured at the point of initial diagnosis, before any treatment.

Between the trimmed V and J ends, which lost 2 bases and 4 bases, there was a span of 11 bases. The CDR3 is made up of 14 amino acids. Germline V gene lookup returns CDR1 SGHVS and CDR2 FQNEAQ. Regions amplified from RNA transcripts were the TCR beta CDR3 regions. HTBI primers were the set used in a first-round RT-PCR of the TCR CDR3. One entry per CDR3 protein results from TCRdb running MiXCR on the multiplex PCR reads. The table includes 500,000 to 600,000 distinct CDR3 sequences, 16% detected once. The TCR originated in a woman aged 18-29 years with Graves' hyperthyroidism. The chain combines TRBV7-8 with TRBJ1-1; D remains unclear. The source material was blood. CDR3 residues: CASSLPGISTEAFF. CDR3 DNA sequence: TGTGCCAGCAGCTTACCGGGCATATCCACTGAAGCTTTCTTT.